This TCR beta chain was recovered during a study of T cells in tumors after PD-1 blockade. This CDR3 contains 15 residues. Per germline, CDR1 GTSNPN and CDR2 SVGIG (reference sequence). V was cut by 0 bases and J by 5 bases, with 16 bases left in between. TCRdb keeps only in-frame clones here, not all; method: immunoSEQ multiplex PCR. The sample has about 4,400 clones, around two thirds seen once. This sequence was found in a human donor with basal cell carcinoma. The starting material was tumor tissue, obtained before anti-PD-1 treatment. The V call is TRBV30, the J call TRBJ2-5; D gene unclear. In nucleotides, the CDR3 is TGTGCCTGGAGTGTAGGGTCAGTCGGTGGGGAGACCCAGTACTTC. Translation gives CAWSVGSVGGETQYF.